The 13 T cell receptor beta chains given below trace back to one sample, sequenced in a study of shared clonotypes between healthy human individuals. Libraries were prepared by immunoSEQ multiplex PCR; TCRdb keeps only in-frame clonotypes and omits some of them. The repertoire consists of some 2 million clones, with about 95% occurring once and the leading ten covering 1% to 1.5%. Only CD45RO-negative cells positively selected for CCR7 counted as naive CD8 cells, so terminally differentiated effector memory CD45RA+ cells were excluded. The sample consisted of naive CD8+ T cells sorted from blood. The receptors shown here come from a man aged 18 to 29 in good health.

The chain couples TRBV27 to TRBJ1-1, with no clear D. CDR3 length: 15 residues. V was clipped by 2 bases and J by 0 bases, with 10 bases between them. Germline assignment: CDR1 MNHEY and CDR2 SMNVEV (reference sequence). CDR3 residues: CASSLGRTMNTEAFF. In DNA form, the CDR3 reads TGTGCCAGCAGTTTAGGGAGAACAATGAACACTGAAGCTTTCTTT.

With regard to this clone: This CDR3 is also generated by other DNA sequences in the sample. The genes are TRBV28 and TRBJ1-1; no firm D call. Trimming removed 3 bases from V and 0 bases from J, with 5 bases in between. The germline gives CDR1 MDHEN, CDR2 SYDVKM. The CDR3 consists of 13 residues. Here the CDR3 reads CASSFRVNTEAFF. CDR3 coding DNA: TGTGCCAGCAGTTTCCGGGTGAACACTGAAGCTTTCTTT. The complete variable domain, with remaining parts taken from reference TRBV28 and TRBJ1-1, reads DVKVTQSSRYLVKRTGEKVFLECVQDMDHENMFWYRQDPGLGLRLIYFSYDVKMKEKGDIPEGYSVSREKKERFSLILESASTNQTSMYLCASSFRVNTEAFFGQGTRLTVV.

The V and J genes are TRBV2 and TRBJ2-7, with D perhaps assigned TRBD1 or TRBD2 (5 bases each). CDR3 length: 14 residues. Trimming pared 3 bases from V and 2 bases from J, leaving 11 bases between. The germline CDR1 and CDR2 sequences are SNHLY and FYNNEI. CDR3 loop: CASSDWQGPYEQYF. The CDR3 bases are TGTGCCAGCAGTGATTGGCAGGGACCCTACGAGCAGTACTTC.

The J gene is TRBJ1-3, the V gene TRBV6-1, with 7 bases aligning to TRBD1. Germline assignment: CDR1 MNHNS and CDR2 SASEGT. The CDR3 has 15 amino acids. V lost 8 bases and J lost 4; bases outside the gene matches: 11. This CDR3 is CASRDSPLSGNTIYF. CDR3 bases: TGTGCCAGCCGGGACAGCCCTTTATCAGGAAACACCATATATTTT.

With respect to this clone: This CDR3 fails to terminate in the conserved phenylalanine or tryptophan, so it likely reflects a read error. The V call is TRBV10-2, the J call TRBJ2-3; D gene ambiguous. From germline, CDR1 is WSHSY and CDR2 SAAADI. Trimming took 3 bases from V and 5 from J, leaving 6 bases between them. The CDR3 loop spans 12 amino acids. CDR3 coding DNA: TGCGCCAGCAGTGAAATCAGAGATACGCAGTATTGT. Residues: CASSEIRDTQYC.

The chain links TRBV19 to TRBJ2-7, with D maybe TRBD2 (6 bases). V lost 4 bases and J lost 6, with 22 bases in between. The CDR3 consists of 16 residues. The germline V gene encodes CDR1 LNHDA and CDR2 SQIVND (reference sequence). CDR3 DNA: TGTGCCAGTAGTAACCCGGGTGGGGACTCCCCCCTCGAGCAGTACTTC. As protein: CASSNPGGDSPLEQYF. Drawing the rest from reference TRBV19 and TRBJ2-7, the complete variable domain is DGGITQSPKYLFRKEGQNVTLSCEQNLNHDAMYWYRQDPGQGLRLIYYSQIVNDFQKGDIAEGYSVSREKKESFPLTVTSAQKNPTAFYLCASSNPGGDSPLEQYFGPGTRLTVT.

CDR3 nucleotides: TGTGCCAGCAGTCCCTCCTCTGGACGCTCCTACAATGAGCAGTTCTTC. It translates to CASSPSSGRSYNEQFF. This chain links TRBV2 with TRBJ2-1; no clear D gene. Trimming took 5 bases from V and 0 from J, leaving 14 bases between them. The germline V gene encodes CDR1 SNHLY and CDR2 FYNNEI. The CDR3 sequence is 16 residues long. Full variable domain (rest looked up from reference TRBV2 and TRBJ2-1): EPEVTQTPSHQVTQMGQEVILRCVPISNHLYFYWYRQILGQKVEFLVSFYNNEISEKSEIFDDQFSVERPDGSNFTLKIRSTKLEDSAMYFCASSPSSGRSYNEQFFGPGTRLTVL.

This rearrangement joins TRBV27 to TRBJ2-3, with 7 bases fitting TRBD2. Germline V CDR1 and CDR2: MNHEY, SMNVEV (reference sequence). This CDR3 comprises 15 residues. V lost 6 bases, J lost 9 bases, and 15 bases stayed unmatched. CDR3 coding DNA: TGTGCCAGCAGAATTATCGGGACTAAGGATATCACGCAGTATTTT. As protein: CASRIIGTKDITQYF.

V is TRBV7-8 and J is TRBJ2-7; D remains ambiguous. The V and J ends lost 5 bases and 0 bases respectively, with 11 bases between them. The CDR3 sequence is 14 residues long. The germline V gene has CDR1 SGHVS and CDR2 FQNEAQ. This chain's CDR3 is CASSVFQASYEQYF. CDR3 bases: TGTGCCAGCAGCGTATTCCAAGCCTCCTACGAGCAGTACTTC.

On this clone itself: The germline gene is not matched at one end of the junction; a read error may be the cause. The rearrangement links TRBV7-7 to TRBJ2-1, with TRBD1 matching 7 bases. The CDR3 totals 13 residues. In germline, CDR1 is SSHAT, CDR2 FNYEAQ (reference sequence). The CDR3 loop is CASSYEQGSEQFF. CDR3 DNA sequence: TGTGCTAGCAGCTATGAACAGGGGTCTGAGCAGTTCTTC.

This chain joins TRBV27 and TRBJ1-1, with D perhaps matching TRBD1 (5 bases). From germline, CDR1 is MNHEY and CDR2 SMNVEV (reference sequence). This CDR3 is 13 amino acids long. V lost 5 bases, J lost 3 bases, and 10 bases lay in between. The CDR3 DNA is TGTGCCAGCAGTCTCGGGACTGACACTGAAGCTTTCTTT. Translation: CASSLGTDTEAFF.

J is TRBJ1-2 and V is TRBV6-5; 9 nucleotides align to TRBD1. CDR1 is MNHEY, CDR2 SVGAGI, per germline. V lost 5 bases and J lost 13; bases outside the gene matches: 14. CDR3 size: 14 residues. CDR3: CASSPTPGTGLATF. CDR3 in DNA: TGTGCCAGCAGTCCCACTCCTGGGACAGGGCTCGCCACCTTC.

The chain recombines TRBV27 with TRBJ2-7, with a tentative D call TRBD2 (6 bases). The V end lost 5 bases, the J end lost 3 bases, and 14 bases lay between the germline ends. Per germline, CDR1 MNHEY and CDR2 SMNVEV (reference sequence). The CDR3 sequence is 14 residues long. CDR3 DNA sequence: TGTGCCAGCAGTACTCGGGACTTTTACTACGAGCAGTACTTC. Protein: CASSTRDFYYEQYF.